This is a list of T cell receptor beta chains from one sample in a study of post-analysis software for immune sequencing data. TCRdb re-derived calls from the PCR reads in MiXCR, one entry per CDR3 protein. The sample lists roughly 700,000 distinct CDR3 sequences, roughly 30% occurring once. Specimen: blood. The receptors shown here come from a girl aged 10 to 17 with multiple sclerosis. Both conserved end residues are part of each CDR3. A D gene is named only where the DNA matches it firmly. Size tells how often a clone was seen (once, few, many) or the class of an expanded clone, and some rows leave it out.

few,-,TRBV28,TRBJ2-7,14,TGTGCCAGCAGTTTAGGCCTGGGTAGGTACGAGCAGTACTTC,CASSLGLGRYEQYF
-,TRBD1,TRBV7-2,TRBJ2-3,14,TGTGCCAGCTTACAGGGGGCCGCCACAGATACGCAGTATTTT,CASLQGAATDTQYF
-,-,TRBV4-1,TRBJ2-5,15,TGCGCCAGCAGCCCCGGGCCGGTTCTACAAGAGACCCAGTACTTC,CASSPGPVLQETQYF
few,-,TRBV29-1,TRBJ1-6,14,TGCAGCGTTGGGAGGGGGGATTATAATTCACCCCTCCACTTT,CSVGRGDYNSPLHF
-,TRBD1,TRBV4-2,TRBJ1-1,17,TGTGCCAGCAGCCTGGTGGACAGGAGATACTTGAACACTGAAGCTTTCTTT,CASSLVDRRYLNTEAFF
-,-,TRBV10-3,TRBJ1-5,15,TGTGCCATCAGTGAACTCGTGAATAGCAATCAGCCCCAGCATTTT,CAISELVNSNQPQHF
-,-,TRBV20-1,TRBJ2-3,15,TGCAGTGCTAGTGAGGGCCGAGGGGGCACAGATACGCAGTATTTT,CSASEGRGGTDTQYF
few,-,TRBV7-9,TRBJ1-2,14,TGTGCCAGCAGCTTAGATGTGGGGTATAATGGCTACACCTTC,CASSLDVGYNGYTF
few,-,TRBV5-1,TRBJ1-4,15,TGCGCCAGCAGCTTGGGGGGCAGGGAAGAAGAAAAACTGTTTTTT,CASSLGGREEEKLFF
-,-,TRBV18,TRBJ2-5,14,TGTGCCAGCTCCCGTGCAGCGGGCCAGGAGACCCAGTACTTC,CASSRAAGQETQYF
few,-,TRBV5-6,TRBJ2-5,18,TGTGCCAGCAGCTTGGATGGCGAAACGGGACAACTCAAAGAGACCCAGTACTTC,CASSLDGETGQLKETQYF
-,-,TRBV14,TRBJ2-1,14,TGTGCCAGCAGCCAAGTGGACGGGACCTCCGAGCAGTTCTTC,CASSQVDGTSEQFF
few,TRBD2,TRBV5-1,TRBJ2-3,14,TGCGCCACCCAGCCGACTAGCGGCACAGATACGCAGTATTTT,CATQPTSGTDTQYF
-,-,TRBV4-3,TRBJ1-2,13,TGCGCCAGCAGCCCGGGGGGAGCCTATGGCTACACCTTC,CASSPGGAYGYTF
-,-,TRBV5-5,TRBJ2-5,15,TGTGCCAGCAGCCCTGGCATGGCGAATCAAGAGACCCAGTACTTC,CASSPGMANQETQYF
few,-,TRBV9,TRBJ1-3,16,TGTGCCAGCAGCGTAGAGAACAGGGTGTTTGGAAACACCATATATTTT,CASSVENRVFGNTIYF
few,TRBD1,TRBV24-1,TRBJ2-5,19,TGTGCCACCAGTGATGACCCGGGACAGGGAGTAAAGTACCAAGAGACCCAGTACTTC,CATSDDPGQGVKYQETQYF
-,-,TRBV4-3,TRBJ2-1,16,TGCCCCAGCAGCCAAGATGGGAGGCTAGCGAATGGTGAGCAGTTCTTC,CPSSQDGRLANGEQFF
-,-,TRBV20-1,TRBJ1-6,13,TGCAGTGACGAGAGCTCCTATAATTCACCCCTCCACTTT,CSDESSYNSPLHF
few,-,TRBV5-4,TRBJ2-1,14,TGTGCCAGCACTTGGGGGAGCTCCTACAATGAGCAGTTCTTC,CASTWGSSYNEQFF
-,-,TRBV27,TRBJ2-3,13,TGTGCCAGCAGTTGGGGGCGAACAGATACGCAGTATTTT,CASSWGRTDTQYF
-,-,TRBV4-3,TRBJ1-3,13,TGCGCCAGCAGCCAGGCAAGGGGGAACACCATATATTTT,CASSQARGNTIYF
-,TRBD1,TRBV7-2,TRBJ1-2,13,TGTGCCAGCAGCCACGGACAGGGCTATGGCTACACCTTC,CASSHGQGYGYTF
few,-,TRBV7-2,TRBJ1-1,16,TGTGCCAGCAGCCCAGAATCAGGGCAAAAAAGGGGTGGCGCTTTCTTT,CASSPESGQKRGGAFF
-,TRBD2,TRBV5-1,TRBJ2-1,19,TGCGCCAGCAGCTTGGATGCTAGCGGGGGGGCCATATCCTACAATGAGCAGTTCTTC,CASSLDASGGAISYNEQFF
-,-,TRBV5-6,TRBJ2-7,15,TGTGCCAGCAGCTGGGGCGGGGACAGCTCCTACGAGCAGTACTTC,CASSWGGDSSYEQYF
-,-,TRBV4-3,TRBJ2-5,15,TGCGCCAGCAGCCAAGGTACGGTTGAGTCCAATGAGCAGTACTTC,CASSQGTVESNEQYF
many,-,TRBV5-1,TRBJ2-3,12,TGTGCCAGCAGCTTGGAAGGCGATACGCAGTATTTT,CASSLEGDTQYF
few,TRBD2,TRBV10-3,TRBJ2-1,16,TGTGCCATCAGTGAGCCGAGCGGGGAAAGCTACAATGAGCAGTTCTTC,CAISEPSGESYNEQFF
-,TRBD1,TRBV20-1,TRBJ2-7,12,TGCAGTGCCGAGAGACAGGGTGAAGAGCAGTACTTC,CSAERQGEEQYF
many,-,TRBV5-1,TRBJ2-6,16,TGCGCCAGCAGCCCTATGGGGGGCTCTGGGGCCAACGTCCTGACTTTC,CASSPMGGSGANVLTF
-,-,TRBV7-2,TRBJ1-1,15,TGTGCCAGCAGCTTAGTGGGGCGTAGAGACACTGAAGCTTTCTTT,CASSLVGRRDTEAFF
-,TRBD1,TRBV4-3,TRBJ1-4,16,TGCGCCAGCAGCCAAGATCGGGGACAGGGCGGTGAAAAACTGTTTTTT,CASSQDRGQGGEKLFF
few,TRBD2,TRBV29-1,TRBJ2-7,15,TGCAGCGTTGAGGCTCTGGCTAGCGGAACCTACGAGCAGTACTTC,CSVEALASGTYEQYF
few,TRBD1,TRBV7-9,TRBJ1-5,17,TGTGCCAGCAGCTTAGAAGGGGGCGAGGTTGGCAATCAGCCCCAGCATTTT,CASSLEGGEVGNQPQHF
-,-,TRBV4-1,TRBJ2-7,15,TGCGCCAGCAGCCAAGGCGTTAGCAGCCCCTACGAGCAGTACTTC,CASSQGVSSPYEQYF
-,-,TRBV12-3/TRBV12-4,TRBJ2-5,14,TGTGCCAGCAGTTTAACGGGGGGCAGAAATGAGCAGTACTTC,CASSLTGGRNEQYF
-,-,TRBV20-1,TRBJ1-6,12,TGCAGTGCTAGTGAGGACAGCCCATCCCTCCACTTT,CSASEDSPSLHF
few,TRBD1,TRBV29-1,TRBJ2-5,12,TGCAGCGTGATAGGGGGCGGAGGGACCCAGTACTTC,CSVIGGGGTQYF
few,-,TRBV6-6,TRBJ2-3,13,TGTGCCGGCTGCCGTGCTAGCACAGATACGCAGTATTTT,CAGCRASTDTQYF
few,-,TRBV2,TRBJ2-1,12,TGTGCCAGCAGGGGTAGACTACCCTCGGAGTTCTTC,CASRGRLPSEFF
-,-,TRBV20-1,TRBJ1-1,14,TGCAGTGCCCCCCCGGTAGGAGGGAACACTGAAGCTTTCTTT,CSAPPVGGNTEAFF
once,TRBD1,TRBV19,TRBJ2-1,14,TGTGCCAGTACCCTCGACAGGGGGTACAATGAGCAGTTCTTC,CASTLDRGYNEQFF
-,-,TRBV3-1,TRBJ2-3,16,TGTGCCAGCAGCCCCCCCCCGGGACCGAACACAGATACGCAGTATTTT,CASSPPPGPNTDTQYF
-,TRBD1,TRBV12-3/TRBV12-4,TRBJ1-4,15,TGTGCCAGCAGCCCCCGGGACAGCTCTAATGAAAAACTGTTTTTT,CASSPRDSSNEKLFF
-,-,TRBV11-2,TRBJ2-1,16,TGTGCCAGCAGCTCAGGCGTGACTGGGTCCTACAATGAGCAGTTCTTC,CASSSGVTGSYNEQFF
-,-,TRBV24-1,TRBJ2-5,14,TGTGCCACCAGTGACTCTACAACGGCCGAGACCCAGTACTTC,CATSDSTTAETQYF